What follows is one T cell receptor (beta chain) and its context. Antigen: not known. V dropped 3 bases and J dropped 2; count of bases not matched to a gene: 7. The CDR3 sequence is 16 residues long. Germline V CDR1 and CDR2: SGHNT, YYREEE (reference sequence). The data derive from a study of cytomegalovirus exposure and HLA in healthy donors. In the study overall: The study placed approximately 81% of its 398 genotyped donors in the Caucasian-associated ancestry cluster.

Study outcomes and limitations: Because they were indistinguishable, some V segments, including TRBV6-2 and TRBV6-3, were excluded. Cytomegalovirus status was reportedly diagnosed by the classifier with high specificity and sensitivity.

PCR was performed using 60 Vbeta and 13 Jbeta primers. Clones were sequenced by immunoSEQ multiplex PCR, and TCRdb holds only the in-frame ones, with some missing. Its table records approximately 170,000 clones. This clonotype was obtained from a woman younger than 35 in good health and CMV-seropositive. The sequenced sample consisted of PBMCs. V usage is TRBV5-4 and J usage is TRBJ2-7, with 11 bases that match TRBD1. The DNA for the CDR3 is TGTGCCAGCAGCTGGGGGCCGGGACAGGGGGCCTACGAGCAGTACTTC. Its translation is CASSWGPGQGAYEQYF.